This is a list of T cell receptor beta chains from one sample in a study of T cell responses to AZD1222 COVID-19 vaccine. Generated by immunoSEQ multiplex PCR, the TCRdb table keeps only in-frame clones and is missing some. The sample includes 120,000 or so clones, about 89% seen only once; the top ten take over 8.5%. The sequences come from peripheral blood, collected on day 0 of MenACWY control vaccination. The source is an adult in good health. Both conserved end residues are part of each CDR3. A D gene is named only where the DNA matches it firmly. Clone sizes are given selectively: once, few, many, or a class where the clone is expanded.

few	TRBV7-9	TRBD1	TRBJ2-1	CASSSTGDEQFF	TGTGCCAGCAGTTCAACAGGGGATGAGCAGTTCTTC
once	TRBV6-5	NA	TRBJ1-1	CASVQKPNTEAFF	TGTGCCAGCGTACAGAAACCAAACACTGAAGCTTTCTTT
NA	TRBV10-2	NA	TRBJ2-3	CASKGGTSTDTQYF	TGCGCCAGCAAAGGCGGGACTAGCACAGATACGCAGTATTTT
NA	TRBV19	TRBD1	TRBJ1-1	CASSTGTGNTEAFF	TGTGCCAGTAGTACCGGGACAGGCAACACTGAAGCTTTCTTT
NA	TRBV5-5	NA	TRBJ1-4	CASSLVGIAATNEKLFF	TGTGCCAGCAGCTTGGTCGGGATTGCTGCAACTAATGAAAAACTGTTTTTT
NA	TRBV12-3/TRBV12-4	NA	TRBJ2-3	CASRVAWGDTQYF	TGTGCCAGCAGGGTAGCGTGGGGCGATACGCAGTATTTT
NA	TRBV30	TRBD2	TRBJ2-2	CAWRGTSDTGELFF	TGTGCCTGGAGGGGGACTAGTGACACCGGGGAGCTGTTTTTT
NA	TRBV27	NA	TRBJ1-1	CASSLSGGFLNTEAFF	TGTGCCAGCAGTTTATCGGGGGGATTTTTGAACACTGAAGCTTTCTTT
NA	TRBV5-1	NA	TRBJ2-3	CASSLVGSAGAQYF	TGCGCCAGCAGCTTGGTAGGGTCGGCAGGGGCGCAGTATTTT
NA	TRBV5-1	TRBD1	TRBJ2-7	CASSFEGQPTEQYF	TGCGCCAGCAGCTTTGAGGGACAGCCCACCGAGCAGTACTTC
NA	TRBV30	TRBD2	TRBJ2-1	CAWRPAGSHNEQFF	TGTGCCTGGAGACCAGCGGGATCCCACAATGAGCAGTTCTTC
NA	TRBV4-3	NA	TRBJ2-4	CASSQDHSELAKNIQYF	TGCGCCAGCAGCCAAGATCATTCTGAACTAGCCAAAAACATTCAGTACTTC
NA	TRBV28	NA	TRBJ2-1	CASSFGREGWNEQFF	TGTGCCAGCAGTTTCGGACGGGAAGGGTGGAATGAGCAGTTCTTC
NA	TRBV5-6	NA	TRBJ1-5	CASSFGGRGQPQHF	TGTGCCAGCAGCTTCGGGGGGCGCGGACAGCCCCAGCATTTT
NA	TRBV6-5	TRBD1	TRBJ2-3	CASRDRGGTDTQYF	TGTGCCAGCAGAGACAGGGGAGGCACAGATACGCAGTATTTT
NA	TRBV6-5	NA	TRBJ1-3	CASSQDYSGNTIYF	TGTGCCAGCAGTCAGGATTACTCTGGAAACACCATATATTTT
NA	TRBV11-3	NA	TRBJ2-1	CASSSNREGEQFF	TGTGCCAGCAGCTCGAACAGGGAGGGTGAGCAGTTCTTC
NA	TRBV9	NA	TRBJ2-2	CASSVAGGGSLTGELFF	TGTGCCAGCAGCGTAGCTGGGGGAGGCTCCCTCACCGGGGAGCTGTTTTTT
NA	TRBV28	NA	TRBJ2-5	CASSLQGGRQETQYF	TGTGCCAGCAGTTTACAGGGGGGTCGCCAAGAGACCCAGTACTTC
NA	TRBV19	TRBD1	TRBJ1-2	CASSSDRTGVRSGGYTF	TGTGCCAGTAGTAGTGATCGGACAGGGGTTCGGTCGGGAGGCTACACCTTC
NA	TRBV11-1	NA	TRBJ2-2	CASSLNGPGIPGELFF	TGTGCCAGCAGCTTAAACGGGCCGGGGATACCCGGGGAGCTGTTTTTT
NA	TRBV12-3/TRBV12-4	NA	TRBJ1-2	CASSTSEGSGYTF	TGTGCCAGCAGTACCTCGGAGGGCTCTGGCTACACCTTC
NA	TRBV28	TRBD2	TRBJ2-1	CASSWLAGLNEQFF	TGTGCCAGCAGTTGGCTAGCGGGGCTCAATGAGCAGTTCTTC